A single sample is the source of the 11 T cell receptor beta chains below, sequenced in a study of tumor-infiltrating lymphocytes in primary liver carcinoma (dated by TCRdb to about 2017). Blood RNA was extracted from unsorted whole blood with TRIzol reagent; germline DNA came from the DNeasy Blood & Tissue kit. The sequencing machine was an Illumina HiSeq 2500. A constant-region primer and ProtoScript II reverse transcriptase were used to reverse-transcribe TCRbeta-specific cDNA from approximately 450 ng total RNA. The TCRbeta libraries were prepared through three rounds of nested multiplex PCR following a slightly modified ARM-PCR procedure. Each of the first two PCR rounds ran for about 10 cycles and used multiplex TRBV1-TRBV30 forward primers together with a Cbeta reverse primer. TCRdb's own reprocessing of the public reads used fastp at Q25 and MiXCR and kept productive beta chains. Every distinct CDR3 protein forms one entry, paired with its most common genes and DNA. Within this sample are 300,000 to 400,000 distinct CDR3 sequences, with 65% of them counted one time only. The ten largest clones take up 9% to 10% of the sample.

The specimen sequenced was peripheral blood. The receptors derive from a man between 35 and 55 years old with primary liver carcinoma and hepatitis B virus infection.

On this clonotype itself: A much larger clonotype is one base distant, so this may be a read error. The chain has TRBV6-6 and TRBJ1-1; tentatively, D is TRBD1 (5 bases). Germline CDR1 and CDR2: MNHNY and SVGAGI (reference sequence). The CDR3 extends over 13 amino acids. Here the CDR3 reads CDTTWGEGTEAFF. The DNA of the CDR3 is TGTGACACCACATGGGGGGAGGGCACTGAAGCTTTCTTT.

The count of this clonotype is one. No conserved phenylalanine or tryptophan ends this CDR3, so it is likely a read error. The V gene is TRBV4-2, the J gene TRBJ2-1; the D gene is possibly TRBD2 (5 bases). The CDR3 contains 17 residues. Per the germline V gene, CDR1 is LGHNA and CDR2 is YNFKEQ. The CDR3 region is CAGSLAVGKSSYNEQFL. The CDR3 DNA reads TGTGCCGGCAGCCTAGCCGTGGGGAAGAGCTCCTACAATGAGCAGTTCCTC.

V is TRBV5-1 and J is TRBJ2-1, with D uncertain. This CDR3 comprises 16 residues. The germline gives CDR1 SGHRS, CDR2 YFSETQ. Trimming removed 2 bases from V and 0 bases from J, with 12 bases in between. CDR3 residues: CASSLEAAGSYNEQFF. For the CDR3, the DNA is TGCGCCAGCAGCTTAGAGGCGGCAGGCTCCTACAATGAGCAGTTCTTC.

As for this clonotype: This may be a read error, as it is one base from a much larger clone. The genes are TRBV6-6 and TRBJ2-7, with D perhaps TRBD1 (6 bases). Between the trimmed V and J ends, which lost 7 bases and 7 bases, there was a span of 20 bases. Per the germline V gene, CDR1 is MNHNY and CDR2 is SVGAGI (reference sequence). This CDR3 comprises 14 residues. The CDR3 spells CASILGFTRGEQYF. The CDR3 region has the DNA TGTGCCAGCATTCTGGGCTTCACGAGGGGGGAGCAGTACTTC.

The CDR3 here is CASSLHHSYKQYF. CDR3 DNA: TGTGCCAGCAGTTTACACCACAGCTACAAGCAGTACTTC. V is TRBV12-3 or TRBV12-4 and J is TRBJ2-5; no firm D call. Trimming removed 2 bases from V and 11 bases from J, with 15 bases in between. CDR3 length: 13 amino acids.

With respect to this clonotype: The junction shows a germline mismatch at one end, possibly a read error. This chain connects TRBV5-1 to TRBJ2-2; D is ambiguous. The germline V gene has CDR1 SGHRS and CDR2 YFSETQ. The CDR3 is made up of 13 amino acids. The CDR3 DNA reads TGCACCAGCAGCTCGGCGAACACTGGGGAGCTGTTTTTT. It is translated as CTSSSANTGELFF.

In regard to this clonotype: The junction does not match germline at one end; this may be a read error. The V gene is TRBV14, the J gene TRBJ1-6, with D unresolved. This CDR3 has 15 residues. Germline V gene lookup returns CDR1 SGHDN and CDR2 FVKESK. In DNA, the CDR3 is TGTGCCAGCAGTCAAGAGACACTCGCTAATTCACCCCTCTACTTT. Encoded protein: CASSQETLANSPLYF.

This sequence joins TRBV5-1 and TRBJ1-2, with 9 bases lining up with TRBD1. V was clipped by 5 bases and J by 9 bases; unmatched bases: 14. This CDR3 spans 15 amino acids. CDR1 SGHRS and CDR2 YFSETQ come from the germline V gene. CDR3 coding DNA: TGCGCCAGCAGTCACCGGGCGGGACAGGGTTATAGCTACACCTTC. Amino acid sequence: CASSHRAGQGYSYTF.

The count of this clonotype is one. A much larger clone differs by one base, so this may be a read error. This sequence joins TRBV29-1 and TRBJ2-1; TRBD2 matches at 9 bases. This CDR3 has 14 amino acids. Germline V gives CDR1 SQVTM, CDR2 ANQGSEA. With 7 bases clipped from V and 8 bases from J, the junction kept 12 bases outside the gene matches. CDR3 region: CSGEWPSGNYEQFF. CDR3 DNA: TGCAGCGGGGAATGGCCTAGCGGGAACTATGAGCAGTTCTTC.

About this clonotype: A junction boundary mismatches the germline segment, possibly from a read error. The rearrangement joins TRBV6-2 or TRBV6-3 to TRBJ2-1; no clear D. Germline V gene data show CDR1 as MNHEY and CDR2 as SVGEGT. The CDR3 loop spans 15 amino acids. The CDR3 reads CASSASQHSYNVQFF. DNA of the CDR3: TGTGCCAGCAGTGCCAGCCAACACTCCTACAATGTGCAGTTCTTC.

Comment on this clonotype: A read error may explain this, as a much larger clone is one base away. This likely comes from a read error, as the CDR3 has no conserved phenylalanine or tryptophan at its end. This chain connects TRBV6-2 or TRBV6-3 to TRBJ1-1, with D tentatively TRBD1 (5 bases). CDR3 size: 15 residues. The germline V and J ends were trimmed by 3 bases and 2 bases, with 13 bases remaining between them. The germline gives CDR1 MNHEY, CDR2 SVGEGT. In DNA, the CDR3 is TGTGCCAGCAGTTATTCGGGACGGATTAACACTGAAGCTTTCCTT. It translates to CASSYSGRINTEAFL.